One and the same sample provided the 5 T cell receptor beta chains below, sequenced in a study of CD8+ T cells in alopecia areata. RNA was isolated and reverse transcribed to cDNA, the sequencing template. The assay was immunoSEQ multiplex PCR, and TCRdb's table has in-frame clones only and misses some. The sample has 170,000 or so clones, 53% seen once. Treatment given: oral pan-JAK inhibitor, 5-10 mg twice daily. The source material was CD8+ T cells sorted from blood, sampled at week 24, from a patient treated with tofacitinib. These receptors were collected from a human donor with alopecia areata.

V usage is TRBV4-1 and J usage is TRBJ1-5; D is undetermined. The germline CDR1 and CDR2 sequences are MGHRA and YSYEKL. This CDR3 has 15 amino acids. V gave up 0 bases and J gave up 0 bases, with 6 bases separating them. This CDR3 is CASSQDDGSNQPQHF. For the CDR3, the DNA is TGCGCCAGCAGCCAAGATGACGGTAGCAATCAGCCCCAGCATTTT.

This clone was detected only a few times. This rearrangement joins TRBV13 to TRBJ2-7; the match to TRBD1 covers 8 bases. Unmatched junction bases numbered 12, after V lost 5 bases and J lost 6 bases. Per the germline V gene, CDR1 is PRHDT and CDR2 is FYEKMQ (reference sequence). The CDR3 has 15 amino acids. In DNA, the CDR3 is TGTGCCAGCAGCGGAAGGACAGGGCCCGACCCCGAGCAGTACTTC. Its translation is CASSGRTGPDPEQYF.

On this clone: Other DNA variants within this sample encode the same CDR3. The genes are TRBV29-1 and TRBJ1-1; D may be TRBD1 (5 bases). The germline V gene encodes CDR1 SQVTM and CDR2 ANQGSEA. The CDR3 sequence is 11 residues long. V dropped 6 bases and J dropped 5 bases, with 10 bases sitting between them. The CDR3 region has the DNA TGCAGCGTCCTGGGGGGGACTGAAGCTTTCTTT. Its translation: CSVLGGTEAFF.

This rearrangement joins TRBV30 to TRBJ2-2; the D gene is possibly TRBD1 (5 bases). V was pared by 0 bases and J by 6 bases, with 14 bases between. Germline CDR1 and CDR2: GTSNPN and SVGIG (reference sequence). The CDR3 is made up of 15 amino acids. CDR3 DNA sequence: TGTGCCTGGAGTGTAAACTGGCAGGGCGCCGGGGAGCTGTTTTTT. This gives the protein CAWSVNWQGAGELFF.

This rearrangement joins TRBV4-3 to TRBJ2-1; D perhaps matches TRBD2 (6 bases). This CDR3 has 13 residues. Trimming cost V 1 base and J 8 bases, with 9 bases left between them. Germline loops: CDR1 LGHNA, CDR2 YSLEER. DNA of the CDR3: TGCGCCAGCAGCCAAGGACTAGGTTATGAGCAGTTCTTC. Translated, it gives CASSQGLGYEQFF.